This T cell receptor beta chain emerged from a study of T cells in localized non-small cell lung cancer. General study points: Uninvolved adjacent lung showed the highest T cell clonality, exceeding tumor. Only one tumor region was sequenced, so heterogeneity remains possible. The study detected a median about 50 of the top 100 tumor clones in adjacent lung. Overall survival was longer when the density of T cells in the blood was higher.

V gave up 2 bases and J gave up 5 bases, with 18 bases separating them. The CDR3 contains 16 residues. Per the germline V gene, CDR1 is LGHNT and CDR2 is FRNRAP. Libraries were prepared by immunoSEQ multiplex PCR; TCRdb keeps only in-frame clonotypes and omits some of them. Among about 64,000 clones listed, 81% were seen once. This clone is a singleton in its sample. Its specificity is not known. This sample comprised PBMCs, obtained before any cancer treatment. The chain is built from TRBV12-5 and TRBJ1-2; D unclear. The sequence came from a man aged 40-75 years with stage II lung adenocarcinoma. The CDR3 region is CASGLPSEVRNYGYTF. DNA for the CDR3: TGTGCTAGTGGTTTGCCTTCGGAGGTCCGGAATTATGGCTACACCTTC.